This is a list of T cell receptor beta chains from one sample in a study of T cells in narcolepsy. Here immunoSEQ multiplex PCR was the method, and the copy in TCRdb shows in-frame clones only, minus some. This table holds fewer than 35,000 clones, 82% found once. Sample: CD45RA- memory CD4+ T cells from PBMCs. The receptors shown here come from a human donor with narcolepsy. Each CDR3 is given with its conserved first and last residue. For some rows the clone size is stated as once, few or many, or as a class when expanded; others skip it.

j_gene,v_gene,abundance,CDR3aa
TRBJ2-2,TRBV7-6,.,CASSSSGGAVTGELFF
TRBJ1-2,TRBV5-6,.,CASSLGRGYGYTF
TRBJ2-1,TRBV10-2,few,CASRWSGGDYNEQFF
TRBJ2-5,TRBV6-1,.,CASSEGGRRGAQYF
TRBJ2-3,TRBV5-1,.,CASSPGESTDTQYF
TRBJ1-1,TRBV20-1,.,CSADRMTEAFF
TRBJ1-2,TRBV7-9,.,CASSLVSNSDWGYTF
TRBJ2-2,TRBV7-3,medium-sized,CASSAEAGELFF
TRBJ1-1,TRBV28,.,CASRSNTEAFF
TRBJ1-4,TRBV6-6,.,CASSYGNREGEKLFF
TRBJ2-5,TRBV28,.,CASSLSTGGPGTQYF
TRBJ1-6,TRBV7-9,.,CASSLDRGRPNSPLHF
TRBJ1-2,TRBV10-2,.,CASSGTGRIYGYTF